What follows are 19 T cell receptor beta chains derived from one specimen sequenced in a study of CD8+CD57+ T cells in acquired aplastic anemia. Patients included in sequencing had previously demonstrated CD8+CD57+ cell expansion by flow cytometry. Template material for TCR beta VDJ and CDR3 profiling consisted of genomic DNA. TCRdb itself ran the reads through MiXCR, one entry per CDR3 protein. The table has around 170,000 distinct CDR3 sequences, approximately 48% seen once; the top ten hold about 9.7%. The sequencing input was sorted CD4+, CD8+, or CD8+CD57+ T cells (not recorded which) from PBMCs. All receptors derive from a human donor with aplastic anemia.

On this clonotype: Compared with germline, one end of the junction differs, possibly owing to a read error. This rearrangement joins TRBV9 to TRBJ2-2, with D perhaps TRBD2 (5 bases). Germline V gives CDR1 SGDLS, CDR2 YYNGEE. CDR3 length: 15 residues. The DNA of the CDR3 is TGTGCCAGCAGCCCTTTCGGGGAGAACACCGGTGAGCTGTTTTTT. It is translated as CASSPFGENTGELFF. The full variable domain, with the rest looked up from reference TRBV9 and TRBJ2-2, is DSGVTQTPKHLITATGQRVTLRCSPRSGDLSVYWYQQSLDQGLQFLIQYYNGEERAKGNILERFSAQQFPDLHSELNLSSLELGDSALYFCASSPFGENTGELFFGEGSRLTVL.

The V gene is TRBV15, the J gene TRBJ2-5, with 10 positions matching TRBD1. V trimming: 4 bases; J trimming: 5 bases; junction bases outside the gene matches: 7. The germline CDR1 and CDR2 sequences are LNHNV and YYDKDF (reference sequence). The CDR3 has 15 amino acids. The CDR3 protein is CATSILDRGSETQYF. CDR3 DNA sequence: TGTGCCACCAGCATCCTGGACAGGGGGTCGGAGACCCAGTACTTC.

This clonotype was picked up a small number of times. CDR3 DNA: TGTGCCAGCGCCACGGGGCGGGCGGGCGCCTACAATGAGCAGTTCTTC. Amino acids: CASATGRAGAYNEQFF. The chain carries TRBV11-2 and TRBJ2-1; D is possibly TRBD1 or TRBD2 (5 bases each). The V and J ends lost 8 bases and 2 bases respectively, with 19 bases between them. The CDR3 consists of 16 residues. CDR1 SGHAT and CDR2 FQNNGV come from the germline V gene.

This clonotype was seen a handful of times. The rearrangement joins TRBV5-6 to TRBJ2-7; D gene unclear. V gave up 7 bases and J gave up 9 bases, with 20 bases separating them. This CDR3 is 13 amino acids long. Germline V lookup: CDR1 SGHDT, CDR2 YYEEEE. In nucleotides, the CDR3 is TGTGCCAGCTCTACATGGGGTGAGCAAATGCAGTACTTC. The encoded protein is CASSTWGEQMQYF.

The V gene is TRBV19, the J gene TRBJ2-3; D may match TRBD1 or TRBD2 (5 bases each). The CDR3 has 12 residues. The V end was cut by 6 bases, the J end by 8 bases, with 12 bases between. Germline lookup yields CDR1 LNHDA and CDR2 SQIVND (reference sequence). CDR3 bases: TGTGCCAGTAGAAGGGACGGCTTTACGCAGTATTTT. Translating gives CASRRDGFTQYF.

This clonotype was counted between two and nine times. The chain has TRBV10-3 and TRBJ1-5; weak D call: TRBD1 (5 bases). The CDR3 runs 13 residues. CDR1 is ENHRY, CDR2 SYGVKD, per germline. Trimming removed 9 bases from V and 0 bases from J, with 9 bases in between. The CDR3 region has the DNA TGTGCCATTGGTCAGGGTAGCAATCAGCCCCAGCATTTT. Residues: CAIGQGSNQPQHF.

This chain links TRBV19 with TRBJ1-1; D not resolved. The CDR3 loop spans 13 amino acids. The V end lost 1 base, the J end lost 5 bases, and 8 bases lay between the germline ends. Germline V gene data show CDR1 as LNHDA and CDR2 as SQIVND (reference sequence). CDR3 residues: CASSIGQRTEAFF. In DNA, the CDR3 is TGTGCCAGTAGTATAGGGCAGAGAACTGAAGCTTTCTTT.

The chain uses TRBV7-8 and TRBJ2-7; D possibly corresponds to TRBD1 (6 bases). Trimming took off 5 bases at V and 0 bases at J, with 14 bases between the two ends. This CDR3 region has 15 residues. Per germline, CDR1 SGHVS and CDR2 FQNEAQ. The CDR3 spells CASSTRTGNSYEQYF. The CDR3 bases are TGTGCCAGCAGCACCCGAACAGGGAACTCCTACGAGCAGTACTTC.

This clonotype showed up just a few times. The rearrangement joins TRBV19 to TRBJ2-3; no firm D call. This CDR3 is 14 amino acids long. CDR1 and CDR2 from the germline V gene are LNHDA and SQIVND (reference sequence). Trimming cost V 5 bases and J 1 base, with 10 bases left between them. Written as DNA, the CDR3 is TGTGCCAGTAGTGGGCTAACTGGCACAGATACGCAGTATTTT. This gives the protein CASSGLTGTDTQYF.

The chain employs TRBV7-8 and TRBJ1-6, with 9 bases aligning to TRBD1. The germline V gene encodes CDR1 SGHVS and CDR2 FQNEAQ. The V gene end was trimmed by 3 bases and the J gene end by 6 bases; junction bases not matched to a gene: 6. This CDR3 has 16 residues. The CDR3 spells CASSFRDREINSPLHF. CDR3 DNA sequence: TGTGCCAGCAGCTTCCGGGACAGGGAAATTAATTCACCCCTCCACTTT.

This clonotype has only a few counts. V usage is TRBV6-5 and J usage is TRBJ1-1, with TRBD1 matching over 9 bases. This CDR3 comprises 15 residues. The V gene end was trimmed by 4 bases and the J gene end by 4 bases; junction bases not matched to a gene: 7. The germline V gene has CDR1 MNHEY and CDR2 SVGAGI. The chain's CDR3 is CASSSFGQGPTEAFF. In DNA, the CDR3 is TGTGCCAGCAGTTCTTTCGGACAGGGGCCCACTGAAGCTTTCTTT.

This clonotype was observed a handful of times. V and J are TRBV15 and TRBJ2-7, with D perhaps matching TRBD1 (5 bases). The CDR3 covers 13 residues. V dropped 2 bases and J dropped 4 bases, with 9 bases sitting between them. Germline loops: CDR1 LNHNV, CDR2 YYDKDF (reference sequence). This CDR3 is CATSRLAGYEQYF. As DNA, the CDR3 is TGTGCCACCAGCAGACTGGCAGGGTACGAGCAGTACTTC.

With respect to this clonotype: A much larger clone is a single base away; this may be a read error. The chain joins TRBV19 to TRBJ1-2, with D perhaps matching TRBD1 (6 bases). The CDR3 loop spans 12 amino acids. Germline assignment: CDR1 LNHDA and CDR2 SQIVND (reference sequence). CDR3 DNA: TGTGCCGGTAGTATAGCTTACAGGGACTACACCTTC. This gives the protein CAGSIAYRDYTF. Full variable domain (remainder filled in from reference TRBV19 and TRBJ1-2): DGGITQSPKYLFRKEGQNVTLSCEQNLNHDAMYWYRQDPGQGLRLIYYSQIVNDFQKGDIAEGYSVSREKKESFPLTVTSAQKNPTAFYLCAGSIAYRDYTFGSGTRLTVV.

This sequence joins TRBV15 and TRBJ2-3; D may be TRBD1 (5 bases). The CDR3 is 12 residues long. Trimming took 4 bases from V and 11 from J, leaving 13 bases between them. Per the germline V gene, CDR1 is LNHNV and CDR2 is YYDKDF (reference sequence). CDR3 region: CATSTTGPGQYF. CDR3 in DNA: TGTGCCACCAGCACCACAGGACCCGGGCAGTATTTT.

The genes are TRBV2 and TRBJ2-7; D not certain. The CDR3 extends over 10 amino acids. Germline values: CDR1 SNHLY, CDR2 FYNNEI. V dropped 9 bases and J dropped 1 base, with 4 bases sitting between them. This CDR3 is CASESYEQYF. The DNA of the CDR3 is TGTGCCAGTGAGTCCTACGAGCAGTACTTC.

CDR3 protein: CASRQGDPGELFF. CDR3 DNA sequence: TGTGCCAGCAGGCAGGGTGACCCCGGGGAGCTGTTTTTT. The rearrangement links TRBV7-9 to TRBJ2-2, with a tentative D call TRBD1 (5 bases). The germline CDR1 and CDR2 sequences are SEHNR and FQNEAQ (reference sequence). The ends were cut back, 6 bases at V and 6 bases at J, with 11 bases in the middle. This CDR3 has 13 residues. Full variable domain (missing parts from reference TRBV7-9 and TRBJ2-2): DTGVSQNPRHKITKRGQNVTFRCDPISEHNRLYWYRQTLGQGPEFLTYFQNEAQLEKSRLLSDRFSAERPKGSFSTLEIQRTEQGDSAMYLCASRQGDPGELFFGEGSRLTVL.

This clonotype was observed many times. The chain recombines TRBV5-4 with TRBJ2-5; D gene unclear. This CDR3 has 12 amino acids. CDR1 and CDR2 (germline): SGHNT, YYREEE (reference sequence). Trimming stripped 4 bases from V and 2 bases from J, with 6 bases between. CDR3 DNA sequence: TGTGCCAGCAGCCCCGGACAAGAGACCCAGTACTTC. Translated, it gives CASSPGQETQYF.

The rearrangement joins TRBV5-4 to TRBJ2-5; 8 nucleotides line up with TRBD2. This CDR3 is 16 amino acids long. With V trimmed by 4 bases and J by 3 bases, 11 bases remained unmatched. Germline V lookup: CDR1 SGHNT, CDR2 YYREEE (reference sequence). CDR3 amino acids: CASSHTGGGQEETQYF. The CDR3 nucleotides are TGTGCCAGCAGCCATACCGGGGGGGGGCAGGAAGAGACCCAGTACTTC. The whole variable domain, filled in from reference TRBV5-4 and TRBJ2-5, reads ETGVTQSPTHLIKTRGQQVTLRCSSQSGHNTVSWYQQALGQGPQFIFQYYREEENGRGNFPPRFSGLQFPNYSSELNVNALELDDSALYLCASSHTGGGQEETQYFGPGTRLLVL.

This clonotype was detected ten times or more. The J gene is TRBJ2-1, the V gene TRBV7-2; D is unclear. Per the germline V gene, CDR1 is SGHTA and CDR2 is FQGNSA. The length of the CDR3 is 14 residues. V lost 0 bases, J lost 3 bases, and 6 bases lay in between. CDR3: CASSLAVIYNEQFF. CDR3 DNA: TGTGCCAGCAGCTTAGCGGTGATCTACAATGAGCAGTTCTTC.